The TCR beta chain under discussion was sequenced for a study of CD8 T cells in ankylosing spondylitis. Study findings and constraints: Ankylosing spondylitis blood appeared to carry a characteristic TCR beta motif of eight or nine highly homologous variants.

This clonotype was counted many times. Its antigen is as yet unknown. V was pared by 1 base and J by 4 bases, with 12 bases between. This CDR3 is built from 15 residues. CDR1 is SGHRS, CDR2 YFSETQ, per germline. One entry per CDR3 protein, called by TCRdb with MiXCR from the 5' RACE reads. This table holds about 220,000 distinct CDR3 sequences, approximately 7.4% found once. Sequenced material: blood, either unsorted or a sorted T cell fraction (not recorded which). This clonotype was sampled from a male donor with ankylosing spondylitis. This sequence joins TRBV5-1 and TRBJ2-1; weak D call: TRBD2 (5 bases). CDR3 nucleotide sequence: TGCGCCAGCAGCTTGTCCAGCGGAGTTTACAATGAGCAGTTCTTC. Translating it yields CASSLSSGVYNEQFF. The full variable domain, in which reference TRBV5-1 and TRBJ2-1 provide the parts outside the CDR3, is KAGVTQTPRYLIKTRGQQVTLSCSPISGHRSVSWYQQTPGQGLQFLFEYFSETQRNKGNFPGRFSGRQFSNSRSEMNVSTLELGDSALYLCASSLSSGVYNEQFFGPGTRLTVL.